Listed here are 32 T cell receptor beta chains from one sample, sequenced in a study of T cells expressing NK-cell markers. TCRdb re-called the 5' RACE reads, yielding one record per CDR3 amino acid sequence without DNA. The sample is made up of a few hundred thousand distinct CDR3 sequences, and the top ten hold around 5% of it. The source material was blood T cells: a sorted CD56 or NKG2C T cell subset, CD4+ or CD8+ T cells, or bulk PBMC T cells (not recorded which). Receptors were obtained from a man aged 18 to 69 in good health.

V usage is TRBV13 and J usage is TRBJ2-5; TCRdb indicates TRBD2, and absent DNA this call remains unverified. The CDR3 has 14 residues. The germline V gene encodes CDR1 PRHDT and CDR2 FYEKMQ (reference sequence). The CDR3 loop reads CASSRGGLGETQYF.

This chain uses TRBV6-1 with TRBJ2-7. This CDR3 region has 14 residues. Germline V CDR1 and CDR2: MNHNS, SASEGT. The CDR3 region is CASKPDYPSYEQYF.

J is TRBJ2-7 and V is TRBV14; TCRdb selects TRBD1, and the lack of DNA leaves this call unchecked. Per the germline V gene, CDR1 is SGHDN and CDR2 is FVKESK. This CDR3 is 16 amino acids long. The CDR3 spells CASSQGGFGATYEQYF.

The gene calls are TRBV7-2 and TRBJ2-7. The CDR3 has 15 amino acids. Germline assignment: CDR1 SGHTA and CDR2 FQGNSA. This CDR3 reads CASSFTVVEWYEQYF.

The genes are TRBV6-6 and TRBJ2-5; there is no DNA to check the TCRdb D call of TRBD1. The CDR3 has 13 amino acids. CDR1 is MNHNY and CDR2 is SVGAGI in the germline V gene (reference sequence). The chain's CDR3 is CASSPRTRAAQYF.

The genes are TRBV5-1 and TRBJ2-3; TCRdb reports TRBD2, a call that lacks DNA to check it against. Germline V gene data show CDR1 as SGHRS and CDR2 as YFSETQ. The CDR3 has 16 residues. This CDR3 is CASSLGRSGVADTQYF.

The chain carries TRBV3-1 and TRBJ2-7; TCRdb returns TRBD2, unconfirmable since there is no DNA. Germline CDR1 LGHDT, CDR2 YNNKEL (reference sequence). This CDR3 has 13 residues. CDR3 amino acids: CASSPLAGYEQYF.

The genes are TRBV11-2 and TRBJ2-5; TCRdb reports TRBD2, a call that lacks DNA to check it against. The CDR3 length is 18 residues. The germline V gene encodes CDR1 SGHAT and CDR2 FQNNGV. CDR3 amino acids: CASSLLALGSVGGETQYF.

The genes are TRBV6-1 and TRBJ2-6; no DNA is available, so the TRBD1 call from TCRdb remains unchecked. The CDR3 runs to 17 residues. From germline, CDR1 is MNHNS and CDR2 SASEGT. CDR3 loop: CASSLRDRLSGANVLTF.

The genes are TRBV2 and TRBJ2-2; the TRBD2 assignment by TCRdb is unverifiable without DNA. In germline, CDR1 is SNHLY, CDR2 FYNNEI. The CDR3 covers 15 residues. CDR3 protein: CASLPTVVGTGELFF.

V is TRBV20-1 and J is TRBJ2-7; the TRBD2 assignment by TCRdb is unverifiable without DNA. CDR3 length: 16 amino acids. The germline V gene has CDR1 DFQATT and CDR2 SNEGSKA (reference sequence). The CDR3 reads CSARAVGSLALGEQYF.

The chain uses TRBV20-1 and TRBJ1-6; TCRdb's D call, TRBD1, is unchecked because there is no DNA. The CDR3 consists of 16 residues. Germline CDR1 is DFQATT and CDR2 is SNEGSKA (reference sequence). The CDR3 loop reads CSAPYLGTASNSPLHF.

This chain uses TRBV9 with TRBJ1-5. CDR3 length: 14 residues. Germline V gives CDR1 SGDLS, CDR2 YYNGEE. CDR3 region: CASSVGGFFEPQHF.

V and J are TRBV18 and TRBJ2-1; TCRdb lists TRBD2, though no DNA is available to test this call. This CDR3 has 16 residues. Per germline, CDR1 KGHSH and CDR2 LQKENI. The CDR3 protein is CASSPRISGDHNEQFF.

This sequence joins TRBV2 and TRBJ2-1; checking the TCRdb D call of TRBD1 is not possible without DNA. The CDR3 consists of 16 residues. The germline gives CDR1 SNHLY, CDR2 FYNNEI. CDR3 amino acids: CASSGGGGLSYNEQFF.

The genes are TRBV6-1 and TRBJ2-5; absent DNA, TCRdb's TRBD2 call cannot be checked. Germline CDR1 reads MNHNS; CDR2 reads SASEGT. This CDR3 is built from 14 residues. CDR3 in amino acids: CASSQSSGGETQYF.

The rearrangement joins TRBV18 to TRBJ1-1; TCRdb gives TRBD1 as the D gene, but with no DNA this cannot be confirmed. This CDR3 has 20 amino acids. Germline lookup yields CDR1 KGHSH and CDR2 LQKENI. The CDR3 sequence: CASSPLHSGTGGETNTEAFF.

CDR3 loop: CASSFITGGGTEAFF. The chain links TRBV7-2 to TRBJ1-1; checking the TCRdb D call of TRBD1 is not possible without DNA. Germline values: CDR1 SGHTA, CDR2 FQGNSA. The CDR3 spans 15 residues.

The chain couples TRBV6-1 to TRBJ2-7; TCRdb proposes TRBD2, but this gene call is untestable without DNA. CDR1 and CDR2 from the germline V gene are MNHNS and SASEGT. The CDR3 contains 15 residues. This CDR3 reads CASSEALGGSYEQYF.

This chain connects TRBV7-3 to TRBJ2-3; TCRdb designates TRBD1, a call that cannot be tested without DNA. Germline V CDR1 and CDR2: SGHTA, FQGTGA. The CDR3 runs to 15 residues. The CDR3 sequence: CASSSTPALTDTQYF.

The CDR3 is CASSRRITPGEQYF. This chain joins TRBV6-1 and TRBJ2-7; there is no DNA to check the TCRdb D call of TRBD1. Germline lookup yields CDR1 MNHNS and CDR2 SASEGT. The CDR3 loop spans 14 amino acids.

The gene calls are TRBV20-1 and TRBJ2-3; no DNA is available, so the TRBD2 call from TCRdb remains unchecked. This CDR3 spans 16 amino acids. CDR1 and CDR2 (germline): DFQATT, SNEGSKA (reference sequence). The CDR3 protein is CSATGRTSGGSSQQYF.

This chain uses TRBV2 with TRBJ2-3; absent DNA, TCRdb's TRBD1 call cannot be checked. Germline loops: CDR1 SNHLY, CDR2 FYNNEI. This CDR3 comprises 16 residues. This CDR3 reads CASSEAATGRADTQYF.

The chain recombines TRBV18 with TRBJ2-7; TCRdb's assignment of TRBD1 cannot be checked, as there is no DNA. The CDR3 has 14 amino acids. The germline gives CDR1 KGHSH, CDR2 LQKENI. CDR3 loop: CASSRDREGYEQYF.

This chain joins TRBV7-9 and TRBJ1-4. Germline assignment: CDR1 SEHNR and CDR2 FQNEAQ (reference sequence). The length of the CDR3 is 13 residues. The CDR3 sequence: CASDEPARGKLFF.

The J gene is TRBJ2-7, the V gene TRBV5-1; TCRdb's D call of TRBD1 is untestable without DNA. The CDR3 contains 14 residues. From germline, CDR1 is SGHRS and CDR2 YFSETQ. The CDR3 loop reads CASSLPGQVGEQYF.

This chain uses TRBV27 with TRBJ2-5; TCRdb's D gene call, TRBD2, goes unchecked for lack of DNA. This CDR3 is 15 amino acids long. Germline V gene sequence: CDR1 MNHEY, CDR2 SMNVEV (reference sequence). The CDR3 sequence is CASSLSIRPGETQYF.

The rearrangement links TRBV6-5 to TRBJ2-1. The germline V gene has CDR1 MNHEY and CDR2 SVGAGI. The CDR3 has 15 residues. CDR3 protein: CASSYSRPSYNEQFF.

The rearrangement uses TRBV5-1 and TRBJ1-3; TCRdb reports TRBD1, a call that lacks DNA to check it against. Germline CDR1 and CDR2: SGHRS and YFSETQ. The CDR3 has 14 residues. CDR3 loop: CASSRPGAGNTIYF.

This chain connects TRBV21-1 to TRBJ2-5; there is no DNA to check the TCRdb D call of TRBD1. TRBV21-1 is reported as a pseudogene. The CDR3 loop spans 11 amino acids. CDR3 region: CASPPGETQYF.

The rearrangement links TRBV24-1 to TRBJ2-1. The CDR3 extends over 15 amino acids. The germline V gene has CDR1 KGHDR and CDR2 SFDVKD. The CDR3 region is CATSDVTRSNNEQFF.

CDR3 sequence: CASSLVAPQGAAFF. This rearrangement joins TRBV5-1 to TRBJ1-1; TCRdb selects TRBD1, and the lack of DNA leaves this call unchecked. CDR1 and CDR2 from the germline V gene are SGHRS and YFSETQ. This CDR3 has 14 residues.